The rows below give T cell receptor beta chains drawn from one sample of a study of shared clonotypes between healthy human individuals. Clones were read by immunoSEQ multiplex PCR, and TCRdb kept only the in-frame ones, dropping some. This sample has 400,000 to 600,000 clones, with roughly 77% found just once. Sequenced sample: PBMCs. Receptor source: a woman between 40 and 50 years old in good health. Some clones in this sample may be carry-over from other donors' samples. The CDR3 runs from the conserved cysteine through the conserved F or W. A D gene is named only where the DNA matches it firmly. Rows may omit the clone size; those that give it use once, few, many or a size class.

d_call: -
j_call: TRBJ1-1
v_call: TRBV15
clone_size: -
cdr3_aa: CATSRDGTEAFF
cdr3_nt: TGTGCCACCAGCAGAGATGGTACGGAAGCTTTCTTT

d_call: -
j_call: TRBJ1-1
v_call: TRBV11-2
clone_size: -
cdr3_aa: CASSLNRDLEAFF
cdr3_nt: TGTGCCAGCAGCCTAAACAGGGATTTGGAGGCTTTCTTT

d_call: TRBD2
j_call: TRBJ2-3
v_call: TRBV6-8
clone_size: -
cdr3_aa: CAPSAGGADTQYF
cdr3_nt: TGTGCTCCCTCGGCGGGAGGCGCAGATACGCAGTATTTT

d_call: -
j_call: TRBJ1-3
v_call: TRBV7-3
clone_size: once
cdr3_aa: CASSLGWEAGNTIYF
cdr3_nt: TGTGCCAGCAGCTTAGGATGGGAAGCTGGAAACACCATATATTTT

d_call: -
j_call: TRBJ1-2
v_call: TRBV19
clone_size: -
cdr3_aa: CASSTPGEQSYGYTF
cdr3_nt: TGTGCCAGTAGTACACCCGGGGAACAAAGCTATGGCTACACCTTC

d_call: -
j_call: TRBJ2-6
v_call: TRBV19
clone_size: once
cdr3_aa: CASNWGVRGANVLTF
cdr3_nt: TGTGCCAGTAACTGGGGGGTTCGGGGGGCCAACGTCCTGACTTTC

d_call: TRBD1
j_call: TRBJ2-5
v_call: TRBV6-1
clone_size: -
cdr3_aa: CAIATGHQETQYF
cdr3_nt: TGTGCCATTGCGACAGGGCACCAAGAGACCCAGTACTTC

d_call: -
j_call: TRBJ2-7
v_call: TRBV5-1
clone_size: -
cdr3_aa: CASSLEAFPYEQYF
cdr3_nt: TGCGCCAGCAGCTTGGAGGCGTTCCCCTACGAGCAGTACTTC

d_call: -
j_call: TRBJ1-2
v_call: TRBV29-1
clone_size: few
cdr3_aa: CSAEAGNYGYTF
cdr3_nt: TGCAGCGCCGAAGCAGGGAACTATGGCTACACCTTC

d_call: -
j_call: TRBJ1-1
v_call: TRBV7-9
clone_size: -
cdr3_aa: CASSFPGTEAFF
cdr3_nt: TGTGCCAGCAGCTTCCCAGGAACTGAAGCTTTCTTT

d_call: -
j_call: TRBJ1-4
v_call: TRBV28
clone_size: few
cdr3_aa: CASRPGAVTNEKLFF
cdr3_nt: TGTGCCAGCAGGCCTGGGGCAGTGACCAATGAAAAACTGTTTTTT

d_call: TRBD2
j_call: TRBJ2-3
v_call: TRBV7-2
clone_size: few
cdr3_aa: CASSLDGGGPTDTQYF
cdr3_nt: TGTGCCAGCAGCTTAGACGGGGGAGGGCCCACAGATACGCAGTATTTT

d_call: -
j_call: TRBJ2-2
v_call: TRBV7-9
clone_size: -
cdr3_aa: CASSLDLGNTGELFF
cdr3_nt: TGTGCCAGCAGCTTAGATCTGGGTAACACCGGGGAGCTGTTTTTT

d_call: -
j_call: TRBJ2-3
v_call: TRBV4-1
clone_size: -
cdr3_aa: CASSQEELGTDTQYF
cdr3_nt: TGCGCCAGCAGCCAAGAAGAACTTGGCACAGATACGCAGTATTTT

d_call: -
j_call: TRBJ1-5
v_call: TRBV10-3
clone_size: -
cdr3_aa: CAISADIDQPQHF
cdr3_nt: TGTGCCATCAGTGCCGACATCGATCAGCCCCAGCATTTT

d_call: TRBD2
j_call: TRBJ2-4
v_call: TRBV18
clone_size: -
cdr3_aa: CASSTPGLAVKNIQYF
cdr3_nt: TGTGCCAGCTCAACCCCGGGACTAGCGGTAAAAAACATTCAGTACTTC

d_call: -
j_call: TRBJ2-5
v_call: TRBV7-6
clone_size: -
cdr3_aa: CASSLKVGGETQYF
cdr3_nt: TGTGCCAGCAGCTTAAAAGTAGGAGGGGAGACCCAGTACTTC

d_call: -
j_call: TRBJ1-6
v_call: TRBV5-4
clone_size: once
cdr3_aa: CASSLNGEGFGSPLHF
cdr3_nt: TGTGCCAGCAGCTTGAATGGGGAGGGATTTGGTTCACCCCTCCACTTT

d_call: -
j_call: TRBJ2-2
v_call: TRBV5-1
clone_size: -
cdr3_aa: CASSLGTTNTGELFF
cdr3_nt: TGCGCCAGCAGCTTGGGAACTACGAACACCGGGGAGCTGTTTTTT

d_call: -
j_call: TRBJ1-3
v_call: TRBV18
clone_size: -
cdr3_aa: CASSPPLAGNTIYF
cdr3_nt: TGTGCCAGCTCACCCCCCTTGGCTGGAAACACCATATATTTT

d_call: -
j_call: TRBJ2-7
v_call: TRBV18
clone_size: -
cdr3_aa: CASSPRVGTSYEQYF
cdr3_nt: TGTGCCAGCTCACCACGGGTAGGGACCTCCTACGAGCAGTACTTC

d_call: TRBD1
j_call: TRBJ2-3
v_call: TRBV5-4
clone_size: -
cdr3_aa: CASSPFLDREADTQYF
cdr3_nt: TGTGCCAGCAGCCCTTTCCTGGACAGGGAGGCGGATACGCAGTATTTT

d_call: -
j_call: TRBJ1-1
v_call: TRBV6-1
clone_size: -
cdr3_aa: CASSEGENTEAFF
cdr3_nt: TGTGCCAGCAGCGAAGGTGAGAACACTGAAGCTTTCTTT

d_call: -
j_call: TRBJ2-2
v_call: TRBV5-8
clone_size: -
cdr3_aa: CASSLEGLGRFGELFF
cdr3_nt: TGTGCCAGCAGCTTGGAGGGCCTGGGACGATTCGGGGAGCTGTTTTTT

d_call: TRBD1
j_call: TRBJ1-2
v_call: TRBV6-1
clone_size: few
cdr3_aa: CASSGTGSSLGGYTF
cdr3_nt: TGTGCCAGTTCCGGGACAGGCTCTTCCCTGGGCGGCTACACCTTC

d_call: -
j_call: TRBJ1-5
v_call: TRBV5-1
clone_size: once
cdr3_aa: CASSLGGDKTQPQHF
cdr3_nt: TGCGCCAGCAGCTTGGGGGGCGACAAAACACAGCCCCAGCATTTT

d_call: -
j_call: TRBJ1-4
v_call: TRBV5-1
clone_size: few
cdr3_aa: CASSPGQGREKLFF
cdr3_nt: TGCGCCAGCAGCCCCGGACAAGGCAGAGAAAAACTGTTTTTT

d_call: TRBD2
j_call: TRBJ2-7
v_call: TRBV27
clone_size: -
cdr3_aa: CASSSGLAYEQYF
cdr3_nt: TGTGCCAGCAGTTCCGGACTAGCCTACGAGCAGTACTTC

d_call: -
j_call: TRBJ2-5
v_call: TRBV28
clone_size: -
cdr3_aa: CASSPHLGGTQYF
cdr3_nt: TGTGCCAGCAGTCCCCATCTTGGGGGGACCCAGTACTTC

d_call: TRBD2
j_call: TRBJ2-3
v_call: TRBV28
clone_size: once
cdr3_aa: CASSNRLAGVYF
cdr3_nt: TGTGCCAGCAGTAACCGACTAGCGGGGGTATATTTT

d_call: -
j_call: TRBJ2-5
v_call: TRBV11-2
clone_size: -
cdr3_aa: CASTYLGADLETQYF
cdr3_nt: TGTGCCAGCACGTATTTAGGGGCCGATTTGGAGACCCAGTACTTC

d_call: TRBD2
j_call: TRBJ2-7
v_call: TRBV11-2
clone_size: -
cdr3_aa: CASSLGRGTYEQYF
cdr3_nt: TGTGCCAGCAGCTTAGGGCGGGGGACCTACGAGCAGTACTTC

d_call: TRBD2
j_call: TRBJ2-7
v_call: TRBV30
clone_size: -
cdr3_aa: CAWSPGLAGGRLYF
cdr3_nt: TGTGCCTGGAGCCCGGGACTAGCGGGTGGGAGGCTGTACTTC

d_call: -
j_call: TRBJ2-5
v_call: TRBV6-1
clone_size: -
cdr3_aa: CASSEPTRGPPRQETQYF
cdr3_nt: TGTGCCAGCAGTGAACCCACGAGAGGGCCCCCACGCCAAGAGACCCAGTACTTC

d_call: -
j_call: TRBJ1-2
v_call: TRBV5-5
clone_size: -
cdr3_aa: CASSLPGQAGIYGYTF
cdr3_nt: TGTGCCAGCAGCTTGCCCGGACAAGCAGGCATCTATGGCTACACCTTC

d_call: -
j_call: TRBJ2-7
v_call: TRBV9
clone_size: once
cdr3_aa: CASSVYGAPLDEQYF
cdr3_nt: TGTGCCAGCAGCGTATACGGCGCTCCCTTGGACGAGCAGTACTTC

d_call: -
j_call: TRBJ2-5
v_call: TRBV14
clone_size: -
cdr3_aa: CASSQDNANRETQYF
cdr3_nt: TGTGCCAGCAGCCAAGATAACGCCAACCGGGAGACCCAGTACTTC

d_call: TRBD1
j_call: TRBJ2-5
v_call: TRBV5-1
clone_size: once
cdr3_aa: CASSLAAQGRGETQYF
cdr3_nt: TGCGCCAGCAGCTTGGCCGCACAGGGGCGAGGGGAGACCCAGTACTTC

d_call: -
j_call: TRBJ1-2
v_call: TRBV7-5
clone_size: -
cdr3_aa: CVRSLALLVARTGVGYTF
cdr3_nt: TGTGTCAGAAGCTTAGCCCTTCTGGTCGCAAGGACGGGTGTGGGCTACACCTTC

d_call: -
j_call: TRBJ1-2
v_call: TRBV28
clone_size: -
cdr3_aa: CASNLDSTPNYGYTF
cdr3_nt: TGTGCCAGCAATTTAGACAGCACCCCTAACTATGGCTACACCTTC

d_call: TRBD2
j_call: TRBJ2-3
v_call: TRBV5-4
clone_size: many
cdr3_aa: CASRLAGLTDTQYF
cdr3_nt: TGTGCCAGCAGGCTAGCGGGCCTCACAGATACGCAGTATTTT

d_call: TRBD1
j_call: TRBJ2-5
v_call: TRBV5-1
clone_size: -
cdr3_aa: CASSLVAGGWETQYF
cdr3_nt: TGCGCCAGCAGCTTGGTGGCAGGGGGCTGGGAGACCCAGTACTTC

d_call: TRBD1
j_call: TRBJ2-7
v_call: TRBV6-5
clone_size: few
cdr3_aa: CASSSHRGTYEQYF
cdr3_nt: TGTGCCAGCAGTTCCCACAGGGGAACCTACGAGCAGTACTTC

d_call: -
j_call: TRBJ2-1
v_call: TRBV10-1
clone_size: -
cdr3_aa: CASSPTLAEQFF
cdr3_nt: TGCGCCAGCAGCCCGACACTTGCGGAGCAGTTCTTC

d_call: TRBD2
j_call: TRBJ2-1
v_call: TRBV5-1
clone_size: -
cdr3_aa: CASSLEQAGDGEQFF
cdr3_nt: TGCGCCAGCAGCTTGGAGCAGGCGGGAGACGGTGAGCAGTTCTTC

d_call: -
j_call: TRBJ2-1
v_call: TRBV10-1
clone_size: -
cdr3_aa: CASIRGEEYFKYNEQFF
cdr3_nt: TGCGCCAGCATAAGGGGGGAGGAGTATTTCAAGTACAATGAGCAGTTCTTC

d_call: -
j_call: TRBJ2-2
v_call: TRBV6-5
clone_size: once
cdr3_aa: CASSYGRWDGELFF
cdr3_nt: TGTGCCAGCAGTTACGGGAGGTGGGACGGGGAGCTGTTTTTT

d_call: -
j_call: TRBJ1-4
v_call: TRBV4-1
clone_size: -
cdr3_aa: CASSILHREKLFF
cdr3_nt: TGCGCCAGCAGCATCTTACACCGGGAAAAACTGTTTTTT

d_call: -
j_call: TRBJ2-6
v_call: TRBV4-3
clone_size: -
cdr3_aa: CASSQVYGQSSGANVLTF
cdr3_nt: TGCGCCAGCAGCCAAGTCTATGGGCAGAGCTCTGGGGCCAACGTCCTGACTTTC

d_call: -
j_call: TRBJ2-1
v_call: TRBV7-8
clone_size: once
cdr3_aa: CASSFDREVNEQFF
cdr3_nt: TGTGCCAGCAGCTTCGACAGGGAGGTCAATGAGCAGTTCTTC